The 11 T cell receptor beta chains reported below all come from one sample, sequenced in a study of T cells in Graves' hyperthyroidism and ophthalmopathy. The source material, RNA transcripts, was used to amplify TCR beta CDR3 regions. HTBI primers were the set used in a first-round RT-PCR of the TCR CDR3. TCRdb ran MiXCR on the multiplex PCR reads and lists one entry per CDR3 protein. Here the sample spans a few hundred thousand distinct CDR3 sequences, roughly 25% being singletons. Sequences were obtained from blood. The origin of the receptors is a man aged 50-60 years with Graves' hyperthyroidism.

This clonotype has a count of ten or more. The chain employs TRBV28 and TRBJ1-1, with D unresolved. V gave up 5 bases and J gave up 1 base, with 17 bases separating them. Germline V gene data show CDR1 as MDHEN and CDR2 as SYDVKM. The CDR3 has 16 amino acids. The CDR3 is CASSVTQGRSNTEAFF. DNA of the CDR3: TGTGCCAGCAGTGTGACCCAAGGACGGTCGAACACTGAAGCTTTCTTT.

This clonotype was seen just once. CDR3 amino acids: CASSLAQYPSYGYTF. CDR3 sequence (DNA): TGTGCCAGCAGTTTAGCGCAGTACCCGTCCTATGGCTACACCTTC. The chain couples TRBV12-3 or TRBV12-4 to TRBJ1-2; D unresolved. The V gene lost 0 bases and the J gene lost 4 bases, with 12 bases spanning the gap. This CDR3 is 15 amino acids long.

The rearrangement uses TRBV29-1 and TRBJ2-7; D possibly corresponds to TRBD1 (5 bases). The CDR3 has 15 amino acids. Trimming shortened V by 0 bases and J by 7 bases, and 19 bases separated the two germline ends. The V gene's germline CDR1 is SQVTM and CDR2 ANQGSEA. CDR3 protein: CSVEDLGRTGSEQYF. The CDR3 nucleotides are TGCAGCGTTGAAGATCTTGGCCGAACAGGTTCAGAGCAGTACTTC.

This clonotype was found many times. The gene calls are TRBV12-3 or TRBV12-4 and TRBJ1-1; unclear D gene. The CDR3 is 13 residues long. Trimming cost V 3 bases and J 5 bases, with 10 bases left between them. The CDR3 sequence: CASSLFGGTEAFF. As DNA, the CDR3 is TGTGCCAGCAGTTTGTTCGGAGGGACTGAAGCTTTCTTT.

V is TRBV20-1 and J is TRBJ1-6; 8 nucleotides align to TRBD1. The CDR3 is 13 amino acids. With V trimmed by 6 bases and J by 8 bases, 6 bases remained unmatched. Germline CDR1 reads DFQATT; CDR2 reads SNEGSKA (reference sequence). DNA of the CDR3: TGCAGTGCCTACGGACAGGGCTATTCACCCCTCCACTTT. Amino acids: CSAYGQGYSPLHF.

The chain carries TRBV19 and TRBJ1-4; no definite D call. The length of the CDR3 is 12 residues. The germline gives CDR1 LNHDA, CDR2 SQIVND (reference sequence). V lost 5 bases and J 10 bases, leaving 11 bases between the germline ends. The CDR3 loop is CASSPSGGKLFF. CDR3 sequence (DNA): TGTGCCAGTAGTCCGTCTGGCGGAAAACTGTTTTTT.

As for this clonotype: Being one base from a much bigger clone, this may be a read error. J is TRBJ2-1 and V is TRBV7-9; 10 bases map to TRBD2. Germline V gives CDR1 SEHNR, CDR2 FQNEAQ (reference sequence). The CDR3 is 16 residues long. The junction had 13 bases not matched to a gene; V was cut back by 2 bases and J by 12 bases. The CDR3 is CASSLRRTSGIGVQFF. CDR3 coding DNA: TGTGCCAGCAGCTTACGGCGAACTAGCGGGATTGGAGTGCAGTTCTTC. Variable domain in full (rest from reference TRBV7-9 and TRBJ2-1): DTGVSQNPRHKITKRGQNVTFRCDPISEHNRLYWYRQTLGQGPEFLTYFQNEAQLEKSRLLSDRFSAERPKGSFSTLEIQRTEQGDSAMYLCASSLRRTSGIGVQFFGPGTRLTVL.

The chain joins TRBV11-2 to TRBJ2-3; 13 bases fit TRBD2. V was clipped by 5 bases and J by 5 bases; unmatched bases: 16. CDR3 size: 19 residues. Looked up from germline, CDR1 is SGHAT and CDR2 is FQNNGV. The CDR3 bases are TGTGCCAGCAGCCTCACTCTGGGGACTAGCGGGAACGGGCGAGATACGCAGTATTTT. Translating gives CASSLTLGTSGNGRDTQYF.

This clonotype was seen ten or more times. The chain couples TRBV15 to TRBJ2-3; TRBD1 agrees at 8 bases. Trimming cost V 1 base and J 0 bases; bases outside gene matches: 0. The CDR3 runs 15 residues. CDR1 is LNHNV and CDR2 is YYDKDF in the germline V gene (reference sequence). CDR3 coding DNA: TGTGCCACCAGCAGAGGGGACAGGAGCACAGATACGCAGTATTTT. This codes for CATSRGDRSTDTQYF.

The V gene is TRBV2, the J gene TRBJ2-5; perhaps TRBD1 as D (6 bases). This CDR3 has 12 amino acids. Germline V gene sequence: CDR1 SNHLY, CDR2 FYNNEI. V was trimmed by 7 bases and J by 10 bases, leaving 16 bases between them. Here the CDR3 reads CASMSEGVGQYF. The CDR3 region has the DNA TGTGCCAGCATGTCAGAGGGGGTGGGCCAGTACTTC.

This clonotype was seen only a few times. V usage is TRBV7-9 and J usage is TRBJ2-3, with D hard to call. Germline loops: CDR1 SEHNR, CDR2 FQNEAQ (reference sequence). V lost 5 bases, J lost 3 bases, and 6 bases lay in between. CDR3 length: 12 amino acids. DNA of the CDR3: TGTGCCAGCAGCCAAGAAACAGATACGCAGTATTTT. This encodes CASSQETDTQYF.